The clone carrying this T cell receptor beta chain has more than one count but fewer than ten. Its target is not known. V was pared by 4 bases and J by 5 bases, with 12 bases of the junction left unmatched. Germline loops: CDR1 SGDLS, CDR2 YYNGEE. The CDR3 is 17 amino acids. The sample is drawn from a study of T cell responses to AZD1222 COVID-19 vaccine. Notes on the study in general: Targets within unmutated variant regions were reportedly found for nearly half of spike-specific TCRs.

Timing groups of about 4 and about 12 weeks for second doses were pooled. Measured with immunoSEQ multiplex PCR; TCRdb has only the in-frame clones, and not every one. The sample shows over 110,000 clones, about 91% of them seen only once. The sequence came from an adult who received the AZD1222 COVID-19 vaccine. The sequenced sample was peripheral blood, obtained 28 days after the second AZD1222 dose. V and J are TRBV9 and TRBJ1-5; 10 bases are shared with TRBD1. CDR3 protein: CASSTKQPGQGHQPQHF. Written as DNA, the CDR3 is TGTGCCAGCAGCACCAAACAACCGGGACAGGGGCATCAGCCCCAGCATTTT.